These 18 T cell receptor beta chains share one sample of origin, sequenced in a study of T cells in Graves' hyperthyroidism and ophthalmopathy. Amplified TCR beta CDR3 regions derived from RNA transcripts. Using the HTBI primer set, a first-round RT-PCR was run on the TCR CDR3. TCRdb re-called the multiplex PCR reads through MiXCR, storing one row per CDR3 protein. This sample carries about 400,000 distinct CDR3 sequences, around 15% of them seen once, and the ten largest clones take 28%. The specimen was blood. The receptors were sampled from a man aged 50 to 59 with Graves' ophthalmopathy.

This clonotype occurred many times. The J gene is TRBJ2-2, the V gene TRBV5-1; 10 nucleotides match TRBD2. This CDR3 spans 15 amino acids. Unmatched junction bases numbered 3, after V lost 1 base and J lost 6 bases. Germline V gives CDR1 SGHRS, CDR2 YFSETQ. Written as DNA, the CDR3 is TGCGCCAGCAGCTTGTACGGACTAGCGGCCGGGGAGCTGTTTTTT. Its translation is CASSLYGLAAGELFF.

This clonotype was counted many times. The rearrangement uses TRBV6-1 and TRBJ2-7; 9 positions agree with TRBD1. J lost 3 bases, V lost 5 bases, and 5 bases had no gene match. This CDR3 contains 14 residues. Germline V CDR1 and CDR2: MNHNS, SASEGT. CDR3 nucleotides: TGTGCCAGCAGTTATGGACAGGGGTTCTACGAGCAGTACTTC. It codes for CASSYGQGFYEQYF.

This clonotype showed up many times. The chain employs TRBV18 and TRBJ2-7; D not resolved. V was pared by 8 bases and J by 0 bases, with 14 bases between. The CDR3 is 14 residues long. Germline V lookup: CDR1 KGHSH, CDR2 LQKENI. The chain's CDR3 is CASAPKTSSYEQYF. The CDR3 coding sequence is TGTGCCAGCGCTCCTAAAACTTCCTCCTACGAGCAGTACTTC.

This sequence joins TRBV19 and TRBJ2-1, with no clear D. In germline, CDR1 is LNHDA, CDR2 SQIVND (reference sequence). The ends were cut back, 2 bases at V and 9 bases at J, with 11 bases in the middle. CDR3 size: 13 residues. This chain's CDR3 is CASSINNRVEQFF. In DNA form, the CDR3 reads TGTGCCAGTAGTATAAACAACCGGGTTGAGCAGTTCTTC.

This clonotype was counted only a few times. The rearrangement uses TRBV29-1 and TRBJ1-1, with 7 bases lining up with TRBD1. V lost 3 bases to trimming and J lost 3 bases; unmatched junction nucleotides: 4. The CDR3 contains 13 residues. CDR1 and CDR2 (germline): SQVTM, ANQGSEA. This chain's CDR3 is CSVEAGGDTEAFF. In DNA, the CDR3 is TGCAGCGTTGAGGCAGGGGGGGACACTGAAGCTTTCTTT.

The chain employs TRBV20-1 and TRBJ1-3, with 8 nucleotides matching TRBD1. The CDR3 has 14 residues. The V gene's germline CDR1 is DFQATT and CDR2 SNEGSKA (reference sequence). The V gene end was trimmed by 6 bases and the J gene end by 3 bases; junction bases not matched to a gene: 7. The CDR3 region is CSASGGGNGNTIYF. The DNA for the CDR3 is TGCAGTGCGTCAGGGGGCGGTAATGGAAACACCATATATTTT.

This clonotype was observed at least ten times. The rearrangement joins TRBV28 to TRBJ2-2; D gene uncertain. The CDR3 has 13 residues. The V end was cut by 5 bases, the J end by 2 bases, with 6 bases between. Germline CDR1 MDHEN, CDR2 SYDVKM. CDR3 sequence: CASSGSNTGELFF. CDR3 coding DNA: TGTGCCAGCAGTGGCTCTAACACCGGGGAGCTGTTTTTT.

This clonotype was seen repeatedly, ten times or more. J is TRBJ2-5 and V is TRBV7-9; 9 bases line up with TRBD1. The ends lost 5 bases at V and 5 bases at J; junction bases unmatched: 6. Germline V gene lookup returns CDR1 SEHNR and CDR2 FQNEAQ (reference sequence). This CDR3 contains 14 residues. CDR3 sequence (DNA): TGTGCCAGCAGCACCAGGACAGGGGCGGAGACCCAGTACTTC. Its protein is CASSTRTGAETQYF.

At least ten counts were recorded for this clonotype. The chain employs TRBV29-1 and TRBJ2-1; 7 bases match TRBD1. Germline V lookup: CDR1 SQVTM, CDR2 ANQGSEA. This CDR3 comprises 14 residues. Trimming cost V 8 bases and J 8 bases; bases outside gene matches: 15. The DNA for the CDR3 is TGCAGCAGCCAGGATGCGACAGGGCGAGATGAGCAGTTCTTC. This gives the protein CSSQDATGRDEQFF.

This clonotype was recorded many times. The rearrangement joins TRBV29-1 to TRBJ2-1, with 12 positions matching TRBD2. CDR1 and CDR2 from the germline V gene are SQVTM and ANQGSEA. The CDR3 length is 14 residues. J gave up 6 bases and V 5 bases, and 5 bases lay outside the gene matches. CDR3 amino acids: CSVSGLAGSNEQFF. Written as DNA, the CDR3 is TGCAGCGTTTCTGGACTAGCGGGATCCAATGAGCAGTTCTTC.

This clonotype has at least ten counts. J is TRBJ1-2 and V is TRBV12-3 or TRBV12-4; possible D gene TRBD1, 5 bases. The CDR3 covers 16 residues. V shed 4 bases and J shed 7 bases, with 22 bases lying between them. CDR3 in DNA: TGTGCCAGCAGTTACTATCCTGGGGGGAAGGGATCTGGCTACACCTTC. Translating gives CASSYYPGGKGSGYTF.

In this sample, this clonotype turned up many times. The chain has TRBV4-1 and TRBJ2-7, with a possible D match to TRBD2 (6 bases). The germline V gene has CDR1 MGHRA and CDR2 YSYEKL. V lost 0 bases and J 5 bases, leaving 17 bases between the germline ends. The CDR3 consists of 16 residues. CDR3 coding DNA: TGCGCCAGCAGCCAAGATTCTCCAACGACGGGGGACGAGCAGTACTTC. This codes for CASSQDSPTTGDEQYF.

This clonotype came up many times. The V and J genes are TRBV5-5 and TRBJ2-1; D possibly corresponds to TRBD1 (7 bases). This CDR3 contains 12 residues. V was trimmed by 0 bases and J by 15 bases, leaving 13 bases between them. Germline values: CDR1 SGHKS, CDR2 YYEKEE (reference sequence). CDR3 amino acids: CASSLGRGLWFF. In nucleotides, the CDR3 is TGTGCCAGCAGCTTGGGGAGGGGGCTATGGTTCTTC.

This sequence joins TRBV5-6 and TRBJ2-2; tentative D call: TRBD1 (6 bases). The CDR3 is 17 amino acids. CDR1 is SGHDT, CDR2 YYEEEE, per germline. V gave up 4 bases and J gave up 2 bases, with 18 bases separating them. CDR3 in DNA: TGTGCCAGCAGCACCGCGTACAGGGTTGAAAACACCGGGGAGCTGTTTTTT. Translated, it gives CASSTAYRVENTGELFF.

This clonotype was counted a few times. The J gene is TRBJ2-1, the V gene TRBV6-1; D might be TRBD2 (6 bases). V was pared by 5 bases and J by 8 bases, with 13 bases between. Germline V gene lookup returns CDR1 MNHNS and CDR2 SASEGT. The CDR3 covers 13 residues. CDR3 sequence: CASSRDSLYEQFF. The CDR3 DNA reads TGTGCCAGCAGTCGGGACTCGCTCTATGAGCAGTTCTTC.

The chain recombines TRBV29-1 with TRBJ2-7; 7 bases match TRBD2. CDR3 size: 13 residues. CDR1 SQVTM and CDR2 ANQGSEA come from the germline V gene. V dropped 8 bases and J dropped 3; count of bases not matched to a gene: 10. CDR3 loop: CSTRGRGYYEQYF. DNA of the CDR3: TGCAGCACCCGCGGGAGAGGGTACTACGAGCAGTACTTC.

This chain joins TRBV15 and TRBJ2-1; D is possibly TRBD1 (7 bases). Trimming took 3 bases from V and 5 from J, leaving 17 bases between them. Germline values: CDR1 LNHNV, CDR2 YYDKDF (reference sequence). This CDR3 region has 16 residues. The DNA of the CDR3 is TGTGCCACCAGCAGCAGACAGGGAGGCGTTGACAATGAGCAGTTCTTC. Translating it yields CATSSRQGGVDNEQFF. The full variable domain, completed using reference TRBV15 and TRBJ2-1, is DAMVIQNPRYQVTQFGKPVTLSCSQTLNHNVMYWYQQKSSQAPKLLFHYYDKDFNNEADTPDNFQSRRPNTSFCFLDIRSPGLGDTAMYLCATSSRQGGVDNEQFFGPGTRLTVL.

This clonotype was seen many times. V usage is TRBV3-1 and J usage is TRBJ2-2; 9 bases map to TRBD2. V was pared by 0 bases and J by 1 base, with 3 bases of the junction left unmatched. The V gene's germline CDR1 is LGHDT and CDR2 YNNKEL (reference sequence). The CDR3 loop spans 17 amino acids. CDR3: CASSQEGLAENTGELFF. CDR3 DNA: TGTGCCAGCAGCCAAGAGGGACTAGCAGAGAACACCGGGGAGCTGTTTTTT.